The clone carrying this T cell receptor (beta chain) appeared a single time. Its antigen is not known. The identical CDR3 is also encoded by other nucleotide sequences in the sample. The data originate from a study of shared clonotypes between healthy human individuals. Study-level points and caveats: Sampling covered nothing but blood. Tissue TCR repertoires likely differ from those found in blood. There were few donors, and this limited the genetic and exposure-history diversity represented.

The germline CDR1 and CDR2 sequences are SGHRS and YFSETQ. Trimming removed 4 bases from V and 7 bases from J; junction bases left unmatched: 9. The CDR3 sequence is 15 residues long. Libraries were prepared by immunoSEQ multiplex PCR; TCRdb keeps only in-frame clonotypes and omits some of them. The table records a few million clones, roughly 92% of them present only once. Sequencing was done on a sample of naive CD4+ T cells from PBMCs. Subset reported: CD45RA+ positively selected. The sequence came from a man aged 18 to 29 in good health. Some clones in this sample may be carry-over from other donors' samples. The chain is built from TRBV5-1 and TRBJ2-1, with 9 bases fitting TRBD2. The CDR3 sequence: CASSLLAGGPNEQFF. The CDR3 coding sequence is TGCGCCAGCAGCCTACTTGCGGGAGGGCCTAATGAGCAGTTCTTC.